This T cell receptor beta chain originates from a study of OX40 agonist ivuxolimab in advanced cancers. Study details: A diagnosis of hepatocellular carcinoma, melanoma, renal cell or head and neck cancer was present in dose-escalation patients. Overall study findings and caveats: Expanded clones belonging to CD8+ T cells outnumbered, on average, those of CD4+.

As regards this clone: Its antigen remains unknown.

Clones were sequenced by immunoSEQ multiplex PCR, and TCRdb holds only the in-frame ones, with some missing. The sample includes tens of thousands of clones, 75% to 90% of them seen just once. V lost 3 bases and J 0 bases, leaving 9 bases between the germline ends. This CDR3 is built from 14 residues. CDR1 LNHDA and CDR2 SQIVND come from the germline V gene (reference sequence). The clonotype was recovered from an adult with an advanced solid tumor such as melanoma, head and neck, liver or kidney cancer. The chain uses TRBV19 and TRBJ2-7, with D maybe TRBD1 (5 bases). Material: CD4+ or CD8+ T cells sorted from blood, obtained in a trial of the OX40 agonist ivuxolimab. The CDR3 bases are TGTGCCAGTAGTATGGGGCTAAACTCCTACGAGCAGTACTTC. Protein product: CASSMGLNSYEQYF.